What follows is one T cell receptor (beta chain) and its context. No antigen is known for it. No much larger clone is present one base from it, and per-base qualities are unavailable. TCRbeta CDR3 regions were amplified from genomic DNA by means of the immunoSEQ Assay, a bias-controlled multiplex PCR. Under the source paper's analysis protocol: The number of nucleated cells in each sample was estimated by amplification of reference gene primers within the assay. To quantify the absolute abundance of each unique TCRbeta CDR3 rearrangement, sequence reads were collapsed and filtered. Productive Simpson clonality was computed per sample as the square root of Simpson's diversity index over productive rearrangements. TCRdb provides this immuneACCESS table in a form limited to in-frame rearrangements. Some clones are lacking; in checked studies, under half of them reflect an unresolved V gene, and why the rest are absent is not known. V and J calls and clone size are those listed in that table; D and trimming were worked out from the DNA. The sample includes about 130,000 clones, with 60% to 80% observed a single time. The ten largest clones add up to under 2.5% of the sample.

This sample stems from a study of blood T cell repertoires in COVID-19 (TCRdb year 2020). About the study as a whole: Samples covering the acute and convalescent phases of COVID-19 were provided by collaborators in the United States, Italy and Spain. HLA class I and class II types, where available, came from metadata supplied by the sample provider rather than from assay-based typing. The material from the prospective study consisted of cDNA or gDNA derived from T cells, B-cell-depleted T cells, or PBMCs. Samples were obtained from the ongoing ImmuneRACE study (first 160 participants) and from over 1,000 subjects provided by 6 global collaborators. The repertoires were released in a freely available public database intended as a resource for research on the immune response to SARS-CoV-2. A de-identified subject ID, COVID-19 status, age in years and sex were almost always included in the sample metadata. Subjects who had been exposed to COVID-19, were actively infected with it, or had recovered from it provided the deeply sampled blood TCRbeta repertoires that made up the dataset. On the study overall, not on this receptor specifically: The amount of clinical and demographic metadata varied by source and participant and was provided uncurated.

Collaborating institutions collected whole blood in K2EDTA tubes following their own protocols. Collaborator samples were shipped for TCRbeta analysis as frozen whole blood, isolated PBMCs, or DNA extracted from either sample type. From the cysteine up to the phenylalanine, the CDR3 has a length of 15 residues. The kept DNA is CDR3 alone, 45 bases in frame from the first base. The germline V gene gives CDR1 as SGHTA and CDR2 as FQGNSA. Clipping removes 6 bases from V and 1 base from J, with 4 as the unmatched junction base count. The chain is assembled from TRBV7-2 and TRBJ2-4; the junction holds 9 bases that match TRBD1. The sequenced sample consisted of peripheral blood. The sequence was collected from a woman in her seventies with acute or convalescent COVID-19. The CDR3 here reads CASSWDRVAKNIQYF. The DNA sequence is given as TGTGCCAGCAGTTGGGACAGGGTGGCCAAAAACATTCAGTACTTC.